The clone carrying this T cell receptor (beta chain) showed up many times. The data belong to a study of early T cells in non-severe SARS-CoV-2 infection. CDR1 is GTSNPN, CDR2 SVGIG, per germline (reference sequence). V lost 2 bases and J 6 bases, leaving 8 bases between the germline ends. The CDR3 is made up of 12 amino acids. TCRdb processed the 5' RACE reads anew with MiXCR; each CDR3 protein has one entry. This table holds roughly 35,000 distinct CDR3 sequences, 6% to 8.5% found once. The sequence derives from an adult who was a healthcare worker with PCR-confirmed SARS-CoV-2 infection or an uninfected control (not recorded which). Sequencing was carried out using whole blood. The rearrangement joins TRBV30 to TRBJ1-3; D unclear. CDR3 nucleotide sequence: TGTGCCTGGAGTAGGGCGACAAACACCATATATTTT. Amino acid sequence: CAWSRATNTIYF.